This T cell receptor (beta chain) comes out of a study of blood T cells in healthy people across ages. Overall study: T cells yielded about one barcoded beta molecule per two cells through template switching.

This clonotype has only a few counts. The antigen is undetermined. Sample-barcoded 5' priming and a J-beta primer mix drove a second PCR of about 6 to 12 cycles. TCRdb processed the 5' RACE reads anew with MiXCR; each CDR3 protein has one entry. The profile shows around 990,000 distinct CDR3 sequences, under 40% of them singletons. Study observations and caveats: Long-lived donors had more naive CD4+ cells and higher diversity than aged donors. With age, beta diversity per million T cells declined roughly linearly, significantly by 40.

The authors drew approximately 9 milliliters of peripheral blood from each donor. Sample: blood. The TCR sequence derives from a man between 18 and 35 years old in good health.

The CDR3 region has the DNA TGTGCCAGCAGCCCCTTCGGTACTGAAGCTTTCTTT. The encoded protein is CASSPFGTEAFF. This chain joins TRBV9 and TRBJ1-1, with no clear D. From germline, CDR1 is SGDLS and CDR2 YYNGEE. The CDR3 is made up of 12 amino acids. The V end lost 4 bases, the J end lost 5 bases, and 9 bases lay between the germline ends.